A single sample gave rise to the 22 T cell receptor beta chains below, sequenced in a study of early T cells in non-severe SARS-CoV-2 infection. TCRdb reprocessed the 5' RACE reads with MiXCR, giving one entry per CDR3 protein. The sample yields about 83,000 distinct CDR3 sequences, roughly an eighth seen once. Sequencing used whole blood. The receptors come from an adult who was a healthcare worker with PCR-confirmed SARS-CoV-2 infection or an uninfected control (not recorded which).

The chain is built from TRBV29-1 and TRBJ2-5; 9 nucleotides align to TRBD1. Germline loops: CDR1 SQVTM, CDR2 ANQGSEA. Germline trimming cut 6 bases from V and 5 bases from J; bases unmatched to any gene: 4. CDR3 length: 12 residues. In DNA form, the CDR3 reads TGCAGCGTAGGACAGGGGAGTGAGACCCAGTACTTC. Translation: CSVGQGSETQYF.

This sequence joins TRBV30 and TRBJ1-1; D not resolved. CDR3 length: 17 amino acids. The germline V and J ends were trimmed by 4 bases and 2 bases, with 23 bases remaining between them. Germline V gene data show CDR1 as GTSNPN and CDR2 as SVGIG (reference sequence). The CDR3 DNA reads TGTGCCTGGACCGTCATGACTAGCGACTGGCGAAACACTGAAGCTTTCTTT. Its protein product is CAWTVMTSDWRNTEAFF.

This chain uses TRBV11-2 with TRBJ2-7, with TRBD1 matching over 8 bases. Germline CDR1 SGHAT, CDR2 FQNNGV. This CDR3 contains 16 residues. J lost 5 bases, V lost 5 bases, and 14 bases had no gene match. The CDR3 nucleotides are TGTGCCAGCAGCCCAATCATTGGACAGGGAGTCCACGAGCAGTACTTC. Its protein is CASSPIIGQGVHEQYF. The full variable domain, with the rest looked up from reference TRBV11-2 and TRBJ2-7, is EAGVAQSPRYKIIEKRQSVAFWCNPISGHATLYWYQQILGQGPKLLIQFQNNGVVDDSQLPKDRFSAERLKGVDSTLKIQPAKLEDSAVYLCASSPIIGQGVHEQYFGPGTRLTVT.

This clonotype was picked up a small number of times. The chain uses TRBV5-1 and TRBJ2-7, with TRBD1 matching 8 bases. Germline lookup yields CDR1 SGHRS and CDR2 YFSETQ. J gave up 5 bases and V 2 bases, and 3 bases lay outside the gene matches. The CDR3 runs 13 residues. The CDR3 spells CASSFSGGHEQYF. The CDR3 DNA reads TGCGCCAGCAGCTTCTCAGGGGGCCACGAGCAGTACTTC.

J is TRBJ2-1 and V is TRBV10-3, with TRBD1 matching over 7 bases. The CDR3 contains 15 residues. Germline loops: CDR1 ENHRY, CDR2 SYGVKD. Trimming at V came to 3 bases and at J to 5 bases, leaving 7 bases not matched to a gene. CDR3 sequence (DNA): TGTGCCATCAGTGATCGGGCAGGGGGTGACAATGAGCAGTTCTTC. The encoded protein is CAISDRAGGDNEQFF.

At least ten counts were recorded for this clonotype. The rearrangement uses TRBV29-1 and TRBJ2-3; 11 nucleotides line up with TRBD2. V shed 7 bases and J 8 bases; nucleotides not matched to a gene: 8. The CDR3 contains 13 residues. Per germline, CDR1 SQVTM and CDR2 ANQGSEA. The CDR3 DNA reads TGCAGCGAAAGAATAGCGGGAGGGCTTACGCAGTATTTT. It yields the protein CSERIAGGLTQYF.

This clonotype has more than one count but fewer than ten. The chain combines TRBV20-1 with TRBJ2-2; the D is unclear. The CDR3 is 14 amino acids. Per the germline V gene, CDR1 is DFQATT and CDR2 is SNEGSKA (reference sequence). Trimming took off 3 bases at V and 1 base at J, with 9 bases between the two ends. The CDR3 loop reads CSARGWLNTGELFF. CDR3 DNA: TGCAGTGCTAGGGGATGGCTGAACACCGGGGAGCTGTTTTTT.

This chain joins TRBV29-1 and TRBJ2-4, with TRBD2 matching 8 bases. CDR1 and CDR2 from the germline V gene are SQVTM and ANQGSEA. CDR3 length: 15 amino acids. With V trimmed by 6 bases and J by 10 bases, 17 bases remained unmatched. DNA of the CDR3: TGCAGCGTACGAGTGGGTCGGGAGGGGCTTGGGATTCAGTACTTC. Its protein is CSVRVGREGLGIQYF.

The J gene is TRBJ2-1, the V gene TRBV20-1; D is possibly TRBD1 or TRBD2 (5 bases each). The CDR3 length is 13 residues. CDR1 is DFQATT and CDR2 is SNEGSKA in the germline V gene (reference sequence). V was trimmed by 6 bases and J by 0 bases, leaving 9 bases between them. The CDR3 DNA follows: TGCAGTGCCACGGGACCCTCCTACAATGAGCAGTTCTTC. As protein: CSATGPSYNEQFF.

This clonotype was found a few times. This sequence joins TRBV11-2 and TRBJ2-1; 12 bases are shared with TRBD2. V trimming: 5 bases; J trimming: 6 bases; junction bases outside the gene matches: 11. Germline-derived CDR1 and CDR2 are SGHAT and FQNNGV. The CDR3 totals 17 residues. The CDR3 sequence: CASSPYATSGGSNEQFF. The CDR3 DNA reads TGTGCCAGCAGCCCCTACGCAACTAGCGGGGGGAGCAATGAGCAGTTCTTC.

The V gene is TRBV6-1, the J gene TRBJ2-7; D not certain. Trimming removed 1 base at V and 3 bases at J, with 7 bases between. The CDR3 contains 13 residues. Germline CDR1 is MNHNS and CDR2 is SASEGT. Here the CDR3 reads CASSEELRYEQYF. Here the CDR3 DNA reads TGTGCCAGCAGTGAAGAGCTCCGCTACGAGCAGTACTTC.

The chain employs TRBV3-1 and TRBJ2-1; perhaps TRBD2 as D (6 bases). CDR1 and CDR2 from the germline V gene are LGHDT and YNNKEL (reference sequence). Trimming took 1 base from V and 8 from J, leaving 12 bases between them. This CDR3 has 14 amino acids. The CDR3 spells CASSQVGGPDEQFF. CDR3 nucleotide sequence: TGTGCCAGCAGCCAAGTCGGGGGTCCGGATGAGCAGTTCTTC.

Ten or more counts support this clonotype. The chain has TRBV4-2 and TRBJ2-2; TRBD1 agrees at 11 bases. Germline assignment: CDR1 LGHNA and CDR2 YNFKEQ. V dropped 1 base and J dropped 4; count of bases not matched to a gene: 2. The CDR3 is 16 amino acids. In DNA, the CDR3 is TGTGCCAGCAGCCAAGGGACAGGGGGCATCACCGGGGAGCTGTTTTTT. It encodes CASSQGTGGITGELFF.

This clonotype was observed at least ten times. At one end the junction does not follow the germline gene, possibly because of a read error. The chain recombines TRBV20-1 with TRBJ2-1, with 7 nucleotides matching TRBD2. This CDR3 is built from 14 residues. Germline V CDR1 and CDR2: DFQATT, SNEGSKA (reference sequence). CDR3 residues: CRASGVSSYNEQFF. In DNA, the CDR3 is TGCAGAGCTAGCGGAGTTAGCTCCTACAATGAGCAGTTCTTC.

The chain links TRBV2 to TRBJ2-1; possibly TRBD1 for D (6 bases). Germline CDR1 reads SNHLY; CDR2 reads FYNNEI. The CDR3 extends over 13 amino acids. V dropped 1 base and J dropped 6 bases, with 7 bases sitting between them. This CDR3 reads CASSEEGGNEQFF. DNA for the CDR3: TGTGCCAGCAGTGAAGAAGGGGGCAATGAGCAGTTCTTC.

In this sample, this clonotype turned up many times. The chain couples TRBV7-2 to TRBJ2-1; D might be TRBD2 (5 bases). Germline CDR1 is SGHTA and CDR2 is FQGNSA. Between the trimmed V and J ends, which lost 1 base and 4 bases, there was a span of 11 bases. There are 15 residues in the CDR3. The CDR3 protein is CASSLGYGDYNEQFF. The CDR3, as DNA: TGTGCCAGCAGCTTAGGGTACGGGGATTACAATGAGCAGTTCTTC.

V and J are TRBV6-5 and TRBJ1-2; 12 nucleotides match TRBD1. The CDR3 sequence is 18 residues long. The germline V gene encodes CDR1 MNHEY and CDR2 SVGAGI. After removal of 6 bases from V and 8 bases from J, the junction contained 19 bases not matched to a gene. This CDR3 reads CASSPSPYRDRGRMGYTF. DNA for the CDR3: TGTGCCAGCAGCCCAAGTCCTTACCGGGACAGGGGGCGTATGGGCTACACCTTC.

In its sample, this clonotype was seen many times. J is TRBJ1-5 and V is TRBV3-1; TRBD1 might be the D (6 bases). Trimming removed 4 bases at V and 4 bases at J, with 14 bases between. Germline V gene data show CDR1 as LGHDT and CDR2 as YNNKEL (reference sequence). This CDR3 is 15 amino acids long. CDR3 in amino acids: CASSLYTGINQPQHF. CDR3 in DNA: TGTGCCAGCAGCCTATATACAGGGATTAATCAGCCCCAGCATTTT.

The chain uses TRBV2 and TRBJ2-4, with TRBD2 as a possible D gene (5 bases). The germline gives CDR1 SNHLY, CDR2 FYNNEI. CDR3 length equals 13 residues. Trimming removed 4 bases at V and 13 bases at J, with 17 bases between. The CDR3 reads CASSVALQAVQYF. For the CDR3, the DNA is TGTGCCAGCAGTGTAGCGCTTCAGGCAGTACAGTACTTC.

The rearrangement joins TRBV6-1 to TRBJ1-2, with 7 bases identical to TRBD1. The CDR3 totals 15 residues. After removal of 5 bases from V and 5 bases from J, the junction contained 11 bases not matched to a gene. Per germline, CDR1 MNHNS and CDR2 SASEGT. CDR3 nucleotide sequence: TGTGCCAGCAGTCCCCGGGACAGACTTGGGTATGGCTACACCTTC. It is translated as CASSPRDRLGYGYTF.

This clonotype was recorded many times. CDR3 residues: CAIRGTKPHEQYF. The CDR3 DNA sequence: TGTGCCATCAGAGGGACGAAACCCCACGAGCAGTACTTC. The chain links TRBV10-3 to TRBJ2-7; D possibly matches TRBD1 or TRBD2 (5 bases each). This CDR3 comprises 13 residues. Germline V gene lookup returns CDR1 ENHRY and CDR2 SYGVKD. V was cut by 6 bases and J by 5 bases, with 14 bases left in between.

The chain combines TRBV6-2 or TRBV6-3 with TRBJ2-2; D not certain. The CDR3 totals 20 residues. V lost 2 bases to trimming and J lost 0 bases, with 22 bases between them. Germline loops: CDR1 MNHEY, CDR2 SVGEGT. The CDR3, as DNA: TGTGCCAGCAGTTACCCCCCACCCCCCCGCGAAGGCCCGAACACCGGGGAGCTGTTTTTT. Its protein is CASSYPPPPREGPNTGELFF.